This TCR beta chain emerged from a study of beta chain features in type 1 diabetes. Remarks on this clone: Its antigen is currently unknown.

Using CD45RO/CCR7/CD25/CD127/CD95/CD27, CD4+ naive, central memory, regulatory and stem cell-like memory cells were sorted. Study-wide results and caveats: Moderately but significantly shorter TCRB CDR3s were found in Type 1 diabetes patients in all four CD4+ subsets.

The CDR3 extends over 14 amino acids. Per germline, CDR1 SGHRS and CDR2 YFSETQ. Trimming shortened V by 0 bases and J by 2 bases, and 6 bases separated the two germline ends. What was sequenced were expressed TCRB transcripts, since all of the isolated RNA had been reverse transcribed. Libraries were prepared by immunoSEQ multiplex PCR; TCRdb keeps only in-frame clonotypes and omits some of them. In the table there are about 160,000 clones, almost 65% of which are singletons. Sequenced: naive CD4+ T cells from blood. This chain links TRBV5-1 with TRBJ1-5, with a possible D match to TRBD1 (5 bases). This sequence was found in a man younger than 40 with type 1 diabetes. This chain's CDR3 is CASSLGGGNQPQHF. The CDR3, as DNA: TGCGCCAGCAGCTTGGGAGGGGGCAATCAGCCCCAGCATTTT. The full variable domain, rest sourced from reference TRBV5-1 and TRBJ1-5, is KAGVTQTPRYLIKTRGQQVTLSCSPISGHRSVSWYQQTPGQGLQFLFEYFSETQRNKGNFPGRFSGRQFSNSRSEMNVSTLELGDSALYLCASSLGGGNQPQHFGDGTRLSIL.